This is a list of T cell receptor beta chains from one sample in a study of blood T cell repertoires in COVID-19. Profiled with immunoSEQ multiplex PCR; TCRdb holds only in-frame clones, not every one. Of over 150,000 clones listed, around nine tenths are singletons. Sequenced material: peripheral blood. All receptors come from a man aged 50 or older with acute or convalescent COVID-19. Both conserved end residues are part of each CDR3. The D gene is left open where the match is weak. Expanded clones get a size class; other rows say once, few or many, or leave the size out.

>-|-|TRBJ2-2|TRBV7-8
TGTGCCAGCCAAACCGGGGGCACCGGGGAGCTGTTTTTT
CASQTGGTGELFF
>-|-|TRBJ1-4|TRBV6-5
TGTGCCAGCAGTCGCAACAGAGCAACTAATGAAAAACTGTTTTTT
CASSRNRATNEKLFF
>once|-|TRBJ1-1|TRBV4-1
TGCGCCAGCAATGATGGGGGGTCTGCTGAAGCTTTCTTT
CASNDGGSAEAFF
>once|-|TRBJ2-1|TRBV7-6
TGTGCCAGCAGCTTAGGACAGGCCAGCTCCTACAATGAGCAGTTCTTC
CASSLGQASSYNEQFF
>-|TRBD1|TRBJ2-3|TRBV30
TGTGCCTGGAGTGTCAGGACAGGGGGCACAGATACGCAGTATTTT
CAWSVRTGGTDTQYF
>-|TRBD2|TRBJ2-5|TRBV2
TGTGCCAGCATCCAGGGACTAGCGGAAAAAGAGACCCAGTACTTC
CASIQGLAEKETQYF
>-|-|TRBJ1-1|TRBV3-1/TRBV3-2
TGTGCCAGCAGTACGGCGGGGGCGTCGACCGGATTCACTGAAGCTTTCTTT
CASSTAGASTGFTEAFF
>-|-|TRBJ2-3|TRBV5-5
TGTGCCAGCAGCTGGGCGTTCGGCCAGGGGATAGGTAGCACAGATACGCAGTATTTT
CASSWAFGQGIGSTDTQYF
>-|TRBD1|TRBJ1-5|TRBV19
TGTGCCAGTAGTGACAGGCCCTTGGGACAGGGATTTGTGGGCAATCAGCCCCAGCATTTT
CASSDRPLGQGFVGNQPQHF
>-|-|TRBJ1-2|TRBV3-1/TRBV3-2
TGTGCCAGCGCCCGGGGGAGGGCGCCTAACTATGGCTACACCTTC
CASARGRAPNYGYTF
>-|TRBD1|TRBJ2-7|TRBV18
TGTGCCAGCTCACCACTGCGACAGGGATTATACGAGCAGTACTTC
CASSPLRQGLYEQYF
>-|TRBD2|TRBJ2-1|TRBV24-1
TGTGCCACCAGTGATGCAGCGGGAGGGAATGAGCAGTTCTTC
CATSDAAGGNEQFF
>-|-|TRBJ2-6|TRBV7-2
TGTGCCAGCAGCTTAGAAGGAGGCTCTGGGGCCAACGTCCTGACTTTC
CASSLEGGSGANVLTF
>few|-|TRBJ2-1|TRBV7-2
TGTGCCAGCAGCTTAGAAACTAGCAGACGGAATGAGCAGTTCTTC
CASSLETSRRNEQFF
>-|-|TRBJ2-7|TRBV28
TGTGCCAGCGTCAGCACGGGACAAGGGACATACGAGCAGTACTTC
CASVSTGQGTYEQYF
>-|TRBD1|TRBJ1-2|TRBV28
TGTGCCAGTTCGACAGGGTACTATGGCTACACCTTC
CASSTGYYGYTF
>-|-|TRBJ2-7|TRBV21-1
TGTGCCAGCAGCAAAGGGAGGAGCGGGAGTGAGTACGAGCAGTACTTC
CASSKGRSGSEYEQYF
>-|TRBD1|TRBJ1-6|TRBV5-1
TGCGCCAGCAGCTCAACTCAGGGGGCTGGCTCACCCCTCCACTTT
CASSSTQGAGSPLHF
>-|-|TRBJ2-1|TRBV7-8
TGTGCCAGCAGCTTGCCGACTAATTACAATGAGCAGTTCTTC
CASSLPTNYNEQFF
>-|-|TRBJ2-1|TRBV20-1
TGCAGTGCTAGTGGTCTCAGGGTTAGCGGAAGCTCCTACAATGAGCAGTTCTTC
CSASGLRVSGSSYNEQFF
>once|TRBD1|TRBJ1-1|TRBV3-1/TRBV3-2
TGTGCCAGCAGCCAGATTTTCATGACAGGGGCGAACACTGAAGCTTTCTTT
CASSQIFMTGANTEAFF
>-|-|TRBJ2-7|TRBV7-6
TGTGCCAGCAGCTTAGGCTCTAGTGGGGGGACCTACGAGCAGTACTTC
CASSLGSSGGTYEQYF
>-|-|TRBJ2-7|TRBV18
TGTGCCAGCTCACCACCGTTCGGGGACTCCACCTACGAGCAGTACTTC
CASSPPFGDSTYEQYF
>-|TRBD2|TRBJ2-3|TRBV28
TGTGCCAGCAAGACGGAGCGGGGGAGCACAGATACGCAGTATTTT
CASKTERGSTDTQYF
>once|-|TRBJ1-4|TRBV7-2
TGTGCCAGCAGCAAGGACAATCTTAGTGAAAAACTGTTTTTT
CASSKDNLSEKLFF
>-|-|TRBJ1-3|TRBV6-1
TGTGCCAGCAGTGAGTCCTTCTCTGGAAACACCATATATTTT
CASSESFSGNTIYF
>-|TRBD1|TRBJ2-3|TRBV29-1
TGCAGCGTTGTACCCGGACAGGGTGCTAGCACAGATACGCAGTATTTT
CSVVPGQGASTDTQYF
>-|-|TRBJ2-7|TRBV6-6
TGTGCCAGCAGTTGGGGGGGCCTTTACGAGCAGTACTTC
CASSWGGLYEQYF
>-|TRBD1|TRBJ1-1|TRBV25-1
TGTGCCAGCAGCGCATACAGGGGAGGTACTGAAGCTTTCTTT
CASSAYRGGTEAFF
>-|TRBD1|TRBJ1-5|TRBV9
TGTGCCAGCAGCGTAGGGCAGGGGGCCGGTCAGCCCCAGCATTTT
CASSVGQGAGQPQHF
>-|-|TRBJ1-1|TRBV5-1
TGCGCCAGCAGCTCGGGACACCTGAACACTGAAGCTTTCTTT
CASSSGHLNTEAFF
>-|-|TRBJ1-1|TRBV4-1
TGCGCCAGCAGCCCCAAAGGGGCCTCCAGGGGCTTGAACACTGAAGCTTTCTTT
CASSPKGASRGLNTEAFF
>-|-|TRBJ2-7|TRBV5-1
TGCGCCAGCAGTTGGAGTAGCGGCTACGAGCAGTACTTC
CASSWSSGYEQYF
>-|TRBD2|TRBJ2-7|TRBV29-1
TGCAGCGTTGTATCGGGAGGGCTATCCTACGAGCAGTACTTC
CSVVSGGLSYEQYF
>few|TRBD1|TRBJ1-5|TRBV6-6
TGTGCCAGCAAAGGGACAGGGGGCCTTAGCAATCAGCCCCAGCATTTT
CASKGTGGLSNQPQHF
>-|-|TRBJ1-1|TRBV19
TGTGCCAGTAGTATAACAGGGCCCAACACTGAAGCTTTCTTT
CASSITGPNTEAFF
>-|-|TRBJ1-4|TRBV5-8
TGTGCCAGCAGCTGGGGCGGGGGCCCCCTCACTAATGAAAAACTGTTTTTT
CASSWGGGPLTNEKLFF
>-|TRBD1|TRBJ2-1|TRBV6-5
TGTGCCAGCAGTACGACAGGGAGCTCCTACAATGAGCAGTTCTTC
CASSTTGSSYNEQFF
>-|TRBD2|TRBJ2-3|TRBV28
TGTGCCAGCAGTCGATTCCCAACTAGCGGGAGGGAACTGCAAGATACGCAGTATTTT
CASSRFPTSGRELQDTQYF
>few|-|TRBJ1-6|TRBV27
TGTGCCAGCTCTGGACTCCTCGGTTCACCCCTCCACTTT
CASSGLLGSPLHF
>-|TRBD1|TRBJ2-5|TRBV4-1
TGCGCCAGCAGCCGAGGACAGGGGGGAGAGACCCAGTACTTC
CASSRGQGGETQYF
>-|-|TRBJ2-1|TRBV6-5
TGTGCCAGCAGTTACTCGAGGGCATCCAATGAGCAGTTCTTC
CASSYSRASNEQFF
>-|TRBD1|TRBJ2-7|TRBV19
TGTGCCAGTAGGGACAGGGCCAGCTCCTACGAGCAGTACTTC
CASRDRASSYEQYF
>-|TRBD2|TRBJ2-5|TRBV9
TGTGCCAGCAGCCAAGCGGGGGGGCACCAAGAGACCCAGTACTTC
CASSQAGGHQETQYF
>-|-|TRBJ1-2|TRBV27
TGTGCCAGCAGTTTATGGGGGGGTGGTAACTATGGCTACACCTTC
CASSLWGGGNYGYTF
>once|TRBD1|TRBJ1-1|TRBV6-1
TGTGCCAGCAGTGAAGCGCCCTGGGACAGGGGGCCTGAAGCTTTCTTT
CASSEAPWDRGPEAFF
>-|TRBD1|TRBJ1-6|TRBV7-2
TGTGCCAGCAGCTTAGCCTACCGGACAGGGGGGAATTCACCCCTCCACTTT
CASSLAYRTGGNSPLHF